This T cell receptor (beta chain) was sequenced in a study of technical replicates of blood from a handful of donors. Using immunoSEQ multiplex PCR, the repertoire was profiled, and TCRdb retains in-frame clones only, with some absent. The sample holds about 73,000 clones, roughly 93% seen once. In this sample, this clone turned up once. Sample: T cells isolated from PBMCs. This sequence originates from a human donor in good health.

The CDR3 region has the DNA TGTGCCAGCAGCAAATATATCAGGGATGGAGAGCCCCAGCATTTT. Its protein product is CASSKYIRDGEPQHF. This chain uses TRBV21-1 with TRBJ1-5; TRBD1, the table's D call, was not compared with the DNA. TRBV21-1 is assigned pseudogene status. This CDR3 comprises 15 residues.